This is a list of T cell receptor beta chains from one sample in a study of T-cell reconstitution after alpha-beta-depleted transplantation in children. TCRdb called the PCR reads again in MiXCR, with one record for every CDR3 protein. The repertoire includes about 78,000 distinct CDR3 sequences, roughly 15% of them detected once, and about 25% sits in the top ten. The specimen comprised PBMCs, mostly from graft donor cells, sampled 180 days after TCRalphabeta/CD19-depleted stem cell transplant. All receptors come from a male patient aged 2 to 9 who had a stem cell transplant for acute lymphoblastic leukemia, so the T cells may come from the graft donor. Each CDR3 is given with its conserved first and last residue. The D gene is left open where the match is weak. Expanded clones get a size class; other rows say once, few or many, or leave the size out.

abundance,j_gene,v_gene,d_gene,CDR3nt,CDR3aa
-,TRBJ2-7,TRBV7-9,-,TGTGCCAGCAGCTTAGAGCCCTACGAGCAGTACTTC,CASSLEPYEQYF
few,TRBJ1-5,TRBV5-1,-,TGCGCCAGCAGATTGATTGGGGACGATCAGCCCCAGCATTTT,CASRLIGDDQPQHF
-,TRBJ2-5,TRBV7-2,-,TGTGCCAGCAGCCTCCATAGATATCAAGAGACCCAGTACTTC,CASSLHRYQETQYF
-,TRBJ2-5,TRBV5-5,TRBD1,TGTGCCAGCAGCCAGTGGCCGGGACAGGGGGCAAAGGCCCAGTACTTC,CASSQWPGQGAKAQYF
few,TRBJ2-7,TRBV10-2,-,TGCGCCAGCAGTGATAGAGCGGCCATACCCTACGAGCAGTACTTC,CASSDRAAIPYEQYF
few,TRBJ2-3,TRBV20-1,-,TGCAGTGCTAGAGATGGCGGGAAAGGAGGAGATACGCAGTATTTT,CSARDGGKGGDTQYF
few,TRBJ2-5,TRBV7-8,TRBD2,TGTGCCAGCAGCACGCGGGAGGGGGAGACCCAGTACTTC,CASSTREGETQYF
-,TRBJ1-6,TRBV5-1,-,TGCGCCAGCAGCTTGGTACGGAATAATTCACCCCTCCACTTT,CASSLVRNNSPLHF
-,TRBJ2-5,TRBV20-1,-,TGCAGTGCTAGGATAGCGCGGCAAGAGACCCAGTACTTC,CSARIARQETQYF
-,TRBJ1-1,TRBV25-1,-,TGTGCCAGCAGGAAGGAAGTTGCGAACACTGAAGCTTTCTTT,CASRKEVANTEAFF
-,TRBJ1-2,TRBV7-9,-,TGTGCCAGCAGCTTAGCTTCGGCTGGCGGCTACACCTTC,CASSLASAGGYTF
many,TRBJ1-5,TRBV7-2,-,TGTGCCAGCAGCTTACCCTCTCGTCAGCCCCAGCATTTT,CASSLPSRQPQHF
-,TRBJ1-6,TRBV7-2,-,TGTGCCAGCAGCTCAGGGGTAGGATCACCCCTCCACTTT,CASSSGVGSPLHF
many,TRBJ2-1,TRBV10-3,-,TGTGCCATCAAGGGGGGGGCCTACAATGAGCAGTTCTTC,CAIKGGAYNEQFF
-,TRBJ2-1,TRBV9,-,TGTGCCAGCAGCGTATTTGATGTGGGAGTTTTCTACTACAATGAGCAGTTCTTC,CASSVFDVGVFYYNEQFF
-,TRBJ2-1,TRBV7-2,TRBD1,TGTGCCAGCAGCTTATCCGGACAGGGGAAACTGAATGAGCAGTTCTTC,CASSLSGQGKLNEQFF
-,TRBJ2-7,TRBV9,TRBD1,TGTGCCAGCAGCGCCCCTCACAGGGGTTCCTACGAGCAGTACTTC,CASSAPHRGSYEQYF
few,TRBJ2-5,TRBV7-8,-,TGTGCCAGCAGCTCCGGAGCCCAGTACTTC,CASSSGAQYF
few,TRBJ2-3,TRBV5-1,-,TGCGCCAGCAGCTCGGTCGGTACAGATACGCAGTATTTT,CASSSVGTDTQYF
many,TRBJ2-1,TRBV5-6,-,TGTGCCAGCACCCCGGGACGAAGGCGGGTCGAGCAGTTCTTC,CASTPGRRRVEQFF
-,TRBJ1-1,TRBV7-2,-,TGTGCCAGCAGCTTAGTAGGTGGCATGAACACTGAAGCTTTCTTT,CASSLVGGMNTEAFF
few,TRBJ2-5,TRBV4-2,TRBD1,TGTGCCAGCAGCCAAGATCGCAGGGGGATGCACCAAGAGACCCAGTACTTC,CASSQDRRGMHQETQYF
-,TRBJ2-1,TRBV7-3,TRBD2,TGTGCCAGCAGCTTAAGAGGCGGGAGGACCTACAATGAGCAGTTCTTC,CASSLRGGRTYNEQFF
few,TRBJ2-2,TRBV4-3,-,TGCGCCAGCAGCCAAGGATCGAGGACCGGGGAGCTGTTTTTT,CASSQGSRTGELFF
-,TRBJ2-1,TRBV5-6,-,TGTGCCAGCAGCTTTTTGGGTCACGGGGATGAGCAGTTCTTC,CASSFLGHGDEQFF
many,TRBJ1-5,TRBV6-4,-,TGTGCCAGCGGCCAGGCTATCAATCAGCCCCAGCATTTT,CASGQAINQPQHF
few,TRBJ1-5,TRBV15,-,TGTGCCACCAGCAGAGAGAGAGGGGGTAGGGGAGATCAGCCCCAGCATTTT,CATSRERGGRGDQPQHF
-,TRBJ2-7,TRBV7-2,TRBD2,TGTGCCAGCAGCCCCCGGGACTACTCCTACGAGCAGTACTTC,CASSPRDYSYEQYF
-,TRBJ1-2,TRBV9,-,TGTGCCAGCAGCGTTGGTCCCTATGGCGACACCTTC,CASSVGPYGDTF
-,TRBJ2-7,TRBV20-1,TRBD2,TGCAGTGCTAGCCCCCCGGGACTAGCGGGAGTTAATGGCTACGAGCAGTACTTC,CSASPPGLAGVNGYEQYF
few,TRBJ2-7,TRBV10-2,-,TGCGCCAGCAGTGAGGGGAGACAGCTCCACTACGAGCAGTACTTC,CASSEGRQLHYEQYF
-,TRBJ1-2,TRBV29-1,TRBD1,TGCAGCGGGGGACAGGCCAACTATGGCTACACCTTC,CSGGQANYGYTF
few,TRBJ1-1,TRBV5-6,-,TGTGCCAGCAGCTTGGGGGACCGATTTGAAGCTTTCTTT,CASSLGDRFEAFF
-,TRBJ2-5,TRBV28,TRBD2,TGTGCCAGCAAAGTGGCGGGGGGGCCGATAGAGACCCAGTACTTC,CASKVAGGPIETQYF
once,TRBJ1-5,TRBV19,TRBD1,TGTGCCAGTAGTATAGTGGACAGGGATAATCAGCCCCAGCATTTT,CASSIVDRDNQPQHF
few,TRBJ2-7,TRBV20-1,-,TGCAGTGCTAGTAGGGCCACCAACTCCTACGAGCAGTACTTC,CSASRATNSYEQYF
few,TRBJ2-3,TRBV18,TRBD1,TGTGCCAGCTCACCCGGCAGGGGGCTGGTCACAGATACGCAGTATTTT,CASSPGRGLVTDTQYF
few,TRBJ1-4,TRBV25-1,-,TGTGCCAGCAGTGAATACCCCGTAAGGGATGAAAAACTGTTTTTT,CASSEYPVRDEKLFF
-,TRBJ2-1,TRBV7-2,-,TGTGCCAGCAGTTCGACCGTCATGAATGAGCAGTTCTTC,CASSSTVMNEQFF
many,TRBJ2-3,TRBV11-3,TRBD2,TGTGCCAGCCGGGGGGGGTCCACAGATACGCAGTATTTT,CASRGGSTDTQYF
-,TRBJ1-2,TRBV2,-,TGTGCCAGCAGAAGCGGCCGGGGAAACTATGGCTACACCTTC,CASRSGRGNYGYTF
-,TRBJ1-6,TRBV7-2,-,TGTGCCAGCAGCTTAGCCCAAGGCTCACCCCTCCACTTT,CASSLAQGSPLHF
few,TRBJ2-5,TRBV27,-,TGTGCCAGCAGTTTAATCGGCGGGATTGGGGCCCAGTACTTC,CASSLIGGIGAQYF
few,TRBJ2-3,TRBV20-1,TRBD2,TGCAGTGCTAGAGGACGGCTAGCGGGGGGCACAGATACGCAGTATTTT,CSARGRLAGGTDTQYF
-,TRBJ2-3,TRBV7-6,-,TGTGCCAGCAGGCGACTGGCGGGCCCTAACACAGATACGCAGTATTTT,CASRRLAGPNTDTQYF
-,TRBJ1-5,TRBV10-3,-,TGTGCCATCAGGGCAGGGACTAGCAATCAGCCCCAGCATTTT,CAIRAGTSNQPQHF
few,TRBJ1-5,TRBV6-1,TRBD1,TGTGCCAGCAGGTTCCGGGACAGCACGGCCCAGCATTTT,CASRFRDSTAQHF
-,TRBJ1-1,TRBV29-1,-,TGCAGCGTTGAAGGACAGACCACTGAAGCTTTCTTT,CSVEGQTTEAFF
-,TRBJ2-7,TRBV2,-,TGTGCCAGCAGTGAGTCCCCCCCACGGGTCGGGGAGCAGTACTTC,CASSESPPRVGEQYF